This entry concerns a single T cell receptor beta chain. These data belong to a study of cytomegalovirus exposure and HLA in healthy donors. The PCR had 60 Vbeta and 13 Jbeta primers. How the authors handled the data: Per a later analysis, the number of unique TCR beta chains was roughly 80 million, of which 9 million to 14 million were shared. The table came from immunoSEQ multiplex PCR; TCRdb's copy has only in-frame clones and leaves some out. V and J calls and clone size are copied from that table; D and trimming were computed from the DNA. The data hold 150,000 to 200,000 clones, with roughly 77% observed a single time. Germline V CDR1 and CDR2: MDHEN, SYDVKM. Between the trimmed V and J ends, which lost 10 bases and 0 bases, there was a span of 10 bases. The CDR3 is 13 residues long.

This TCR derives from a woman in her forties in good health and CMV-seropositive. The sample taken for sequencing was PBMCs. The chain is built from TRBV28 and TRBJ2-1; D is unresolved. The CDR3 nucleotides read TGTGCCATCTACAGCAGCTCCTACAATGAGCAGTTCTTC. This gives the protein CAIYSSSYNEQFF. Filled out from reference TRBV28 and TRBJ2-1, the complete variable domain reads DVKVTQSSRYLVKRTGEKVFLECVQDMDHENMFWYRQDPGLGLRLIYFSYDVKMKEKGDIPEGYSVSREKKERFSLILESASTNQTSMYLCAIYSSSYNEQFFGPGTRLTVL.